This T cell receptor (beta chain) was recovered during a study of tumor-infiltrating lymphocytes in primary liver carcinoma. Looking at the study overall: Per sample, productive TCRbeta reads numbered roughly 3.65 to 7.13 million, similar across tissue types.

CDR3 length: 14 residues. The ends were cut back, 2 bases at V and 14 bases at J, with 20 bases in the middle. TCR beta cDNA was prepared out of roughly 490 ng total RNA by means of a constant-region primer. Libraries for TCR beta were built through three nested multiplex PCR rounds, which together made up a slightly modified ARM-PCR procedure. PCR rounds one and two used TRBV1-TRBV30 forward primers with a C-beta reverse primer for around 9 cycles each. TCRdb analysed the multiplex PCR reads with MiXCR anew, one entry per CDR3 protein. The sample holds around 70,000 distinct CDR3 sequences, over 60% seen once. Bulk tissue was left unsorted, and RNA and DNA were co-extracted from 20-30 mg of it. Patients underwent surgical resection for primary liver carcinoma. Overall study findings and caveats: Compared with blood, tumor repertoires held significantly more in their top 250 clones. Only about 8-24% of top clones were detected in each of the five tumor regions.

Regarding this clonotype: The target antigen is unknown.

The sample comprised liver tumor tissue from sampling region 4. Subset given: tumor region T4, right-lateral pole. The sequence was obtained from a middle-aged man with primary liver carcinoma and hepatitis B virus infection. The chain recombines TRBV12-3 or TRBV12-4 with TRBJ2-3; a weak D match, TRBD1 (6 bases). The CDR3 region has the DNA TGTGCCAGCAGTTTATCCGGGACACCATACGAGCGGTATTTT. Protein product: CASSLSGTPYERYF.